These T cell receptor beta chains were read from a single sample in a study of T-cell reconstitution after alpha-beta-depleted transplantation in children. TCRdb reprocessed the PCR reads via MiXCR and lists one record per CDR3 protein. The table includes about 610,000 distinct CDR3 sequences, 25% to 30% detected once. The sample was PBMCs, taken before TCRalphabeta/CD19-depleted stem cell transplant. The receptors originated from a boy younger than two with Wiskott-Aldrich syndrome, due to receive a stem cell transplant. Both conserved end residues are part of each CDR3. D genes are given only for firm matches. Clone size is not always given. Where it is, it says once, few, many or a class for expanded clones.

j_gene: TRBJ2-1; d_gene: NA; abundance: NA; v_gene: TRBV16; CDR3nt: TGTGCCAGCAGCCAATCCTGGCTCAGTGAGCAGTTCTTC; CDR3aa: CASSQSWLSEQFF
j_gene: TRBJ2-7; d_gene: NA; abundance: few; v_gene: TRBV20-1; CDR3nt: TGCAGTGCTAGAGCAGGGGGGCCCGAGCAGTACTTC; CDR3aa: CSARAGGPEQYF
j_gene: TRBJ2-7; d_gene: NA; abundance: NA; v_gene: TRBV20-1; CDR3nt: TGCAGTGCTAGAGTCCCCCTCAGAGACTACGAGCAGTACTTC; CDR3aa: CSARVPLRDYEQYF
j_gene: TRBJ2-4; d_gene: NA; abundance: NA; v_gene: TRBV5-5; CDR3nt: TGTGCCAGCAGCTTGGGGCTCATCAATTGGGACATTCAGTACTTC; CDR3aa: CASSLGLINWDIQYF
j_gene: TRBJ2-7; d_gene: NA; abundance: few; v_gene: TRBV5-1; CDR3nt: TGCGCCAGCAGCTTGGATGGACCCTCCTACGAGCAGTACTTC; CDR3aa: CASSLDGPSYEQYF
j_gene: TRBJ2-7; d_gene: TRBD2; abundance: NA; v_gene: TRBV20-1; CDR3nt: TGCAGTGCCCTAGGACTAGCGGGTTACGAGCAGTACTTC; CDR3aa: CSALGLAGYEQYF
j_gene: TRBJ2-1; d_gene: TRBD2; abundance: NA; v_gene: TRBV20-1; CDR3nt: TGCAGTGTGAGCTGGCTAGCGGGGTACAATGAGCAGTTCTTC; CDR3aa: CSVSWLAGYNEQFF
j_gene: TRBJ2-3; d_gene: TRBD2; abundance: NA; v_gene: TRBV5-1; CDR3nt: TGCGCCAGCAGCTTGGTCGGGGGAGGGCCAAACATGGATACGCAGTATTTT; CDR3aa: CASSLVGGGPNMDTQYF
j_gene: TRBJ2-5; d_gene: TRBD1; abundance: few; v_gene: TRBV2; CDR3nt: TGTGCCAGCAGGGAAACAGACAGGGCGCAAGAGACCCAGTACTTC; CDR3aa: CASRETDRAQETQYF
j_gene: TRBJ2-5; d_gene: TRBD2; abundance: NA; v_gene: TRBV4-2; CDR3nt: TGTGCCAGCAGCCAGAGCGGGAGAGACGAGACCCAGTACTTC; CDR3aa: CASSQSGRDETQYF
j_gene: TRBJ2-3; d_gene: NA; abundance: few; v_gene: TRBV5-1; CDR3nt: TGTGCCAGCAGTTTAGGATCGGCTAGCACAGATACGCAGTATTTT; CDR3aa: CASSLGSASTDTQYF
j_gene: TRBJ2-5; d_gene: TRBD2; abundance: NA; v_gene: TRBV12-3/TRBV12-4; CDR3nt: TGTGCCAGCAGTTTTATGGCGGGGACTAGCGGGACAAAGACCCAGTACTTC; CDR3aa: CASSFMAGTSGTKTQYF
j_gene: TRBJ2-5; d_gene: TRBD2; abundance: NA; v_gene: TRBV27; CDR3nt: TGTGCCAGCAGTTTATTTTCCGGGAGGCGACAAGAGACCCAGTACTTC; CDR3aa: CASSLFSGRRQETQYF
j_gene: TRBJ2-1; d_gene: NA; abundance: few; v_gene: TRBV5-1; CDR3nt: TGCGCCAGCAGCTTGAAGGGCAGGGGAAATGAGCAGTTCTTC; CDR3aa: CASSLKGRGNEQFF
j_gene: TRBJ2-7; d_gene: NA; abundance: NA; v_gene: TRBV12-3/TRBV12-4; CDR3nt: TGTGCCAGCAGTTTGAGCCTTGGGCGGAAATACGAGCAGTACTTC; CDR3aa: CASSLSLGRKYEQYF
j_gene: TRBJ1-2; d_gene: NA; abundance: few; v_gene: TRBV20-1; CDR3nt: TGCAGTGCTAGAGATAAAGGTCTCGGCTACACCTTC; CDR3aa: CSARDKGLGYTF
j_gene: TRBJ1-2; d_gene: TRBD1; abundance: few; v_gene: TRBV5-4; CDR3nt: TGTGCCAGCAGCCAAGCCGCCCAGGGGGATAATGGCTACACCTTC; CDR3aa: CASSQAAQGDNGYTF
j_gene: TRBJ2-7; d_gene: TRBD2; abundance: few; v_gene: TRBV20-1; CDR3nt: TGCAGTGCAAAGAAGGCTAGCGGGAGAAAGTCCTACGAGCAGTACTTC; CDR3aa: CSAKKASGRKSYEQYF
j_gene: TRBJ1-2; d_gene: TRBD1; abundance: few; v_gene: TRBV30; CDR3nt: TGTGCCTGGAGGGGGCGGCGCAATCAAGGGACAGATCAGAGGGCCTATGGCTACACCTTC; CDR3aa: CAWRGRRNQGTDQRAYGYTF
j_gene: TRBJ2-2; d_gene: TRBD2; abundance: NA; v_gene: TRBV27; CDR3nt: TGTGCCAGCAGTTCCCCATCGGGACTAGCGGGAGCGGTCACCGGGGAGCTGTTTTTT; CDR3aa: CASSSPSGLAGAVTGELFF
j_gene: TRBJ2-1; d_gene: TRBD2; abundance: once; v_gene: TRBV18; CDR3nt: TGTGCCAGCTCTCCTGCCCGGCCGGGACTAGCTCTAAATGAGCAGTTCTTC; CDR3aa: CASSPARPGLALNEQFF
j_gene: TRBJ2-3; d_gene: NA; abundance: NA; v_gene: TRBV7-6; CDR3nt: TGTGCCAGCAGCGCTCCCTCAGGGGGGGGCACAGATACGCAGTATTTT; CDR3aa: CASSAPSGGGTDTQYF
j_gene: TRBJ1-4; d_gene: TRBD1; abundance: NA; v_gene: TRBV27; CDR3nt: TGTGCCAGCAGTCCTCCGGGGACAGGGGAGGAAAAACTGTTTTTT; CDR3aa: CASSPPGTGEEKLFF
j_gene: TRBJ2-2; d_gene: NA; abundance: few; v_gene: TRBV5-1; CDR3nt: TGCGCCAGCAGCTTAGAATCATCCGGGGAGCTGTTTTTT; CDR3aa: CASSLESSGELFF
j_gene: TRBJ2-3; d_gene: TRBD2; abundance: many; v_gene: TRBV15; CDR3nt: TGTGCCACCAGCAGAGATGCCCCTTGGGGGGGAGATACGCAGTATTTT; CDR3aa: CATSRDAPWGGDTQYF
j_gene: TRBJ2-2; d_gene: NA; abundance: NA; v_gene: TRBV18; CDR3nt: TGTGCCAGCTCACCGAGGACCGGGGAGCTGTTTTTT; CDR3aa: CASSPRTGELFF
j_gene: TRBJ2-3; d_gene: NA; abundance: few; v_gene: TRBV20-1; CDR3nt: TGCAGTGCTACTGCAGGACGATGGGCAGATACGCAGTATTTT; CDR3aa: CSATAGRWADTQYF
j_gene: TRBJ2-3; d_gene: TRBD1; abundance: few; v_gene: TRBV6-1; CDR3nt: TGTGCCAACAGTCAGGGGGCCAGCACAGATACGCAGTATTTT; CDR3aa: CANSQGASTDTQYF
j_gene: TRBJ2-3; d_gene: NA; abundance: NA; v_gene: TRBV28; CDR3nt: TGTGCCAGCAGTTTGAATTCGGGTGGAGGTTTCGGTCCGGCAGATACGCAGTATTTT; CDR3aa: CASSLNSGGGFGPADTQYF
j_gene: TRBJ2-3; d_gene: NA; abundance: NA; v_gene: TRBV5-1; CDR3nt: TGCGCCAGCAGCCCCGGGACAAATAAAGGCACAGATACGCAGTATTTT; CDR3aa: CASSPGTNKGTDTQYF
j_gene: TRBJ1-5; d_gene: NA; abundance: NA; v_gene: TRBV20-1; CDR3nt: TGCAGTGCTAGTTCGCAGGGCGTGAATCAGCCCCAGCATTTT; CDR3aa: CSASSQGVNQPQHF
j_gene: TRBJ2-7; d_gene: TRBD2; abundance: NA; v_gene: TRBV24-1; CDR3nt: TGTGCCACCAGTGGTCCGGGACTAGGGGCCGAGCAGTACTTC; CDR3aa: CATSGPGLGAEQYF
j_gene: TRBJ2-1; d_gene: TRBD1; abundance: NA; v_gene: TRBV27; CDR3nt: TGTGCCAGCAGGGGACAGGGGGCCCCCTACAATGAGCAGTTCTTC; CDR3aa: CASRGQGAPYNEQFF
j_gene: TRBJ2-1; d_gene: NA; abundance: NA; v_gene: TRBV12-3/TRBV12-4; CDR3nt: TGTGCCAGCACGCCGGGGGCATACAATGAGCAGTTCTTC; CDR3aa: CASTPGAYNEQFF
j_gene: TRBJ2-6; d_gene: NA; abundance: NA; v_gene: TRBV12-2; CDR3nt: TGTGCAAGTCGCTTCCGGGACACTACAGGGTACTCTGGGGCCAACGTCCTGACTTTC; CDR3aa: CASRFRDTTGYSGANVLTF
j_gene: TRBJ1-5; d_gene: TRBD1; abundance: NA; v_gene: TRBV5-5; CDR3nt: TGTGCCAGCAGCTTGGGGGGACAGGGTGAGGGCAATCAGCCCCAGCATTTT; CDR3aa: CASSLGGQGEGNQPQHF
j_gene: TRBJ2-3; d_gene: NA; abundance: NA; v_gene: TRBV20-1; CDR3nt: TGCAGTGCTAGTGACCTCGGGAGTCCCATCACAGATACGCAGTATTTT; CDR3aa: CSASDLGSPITDTQYF
j_gene: TRBJ2-3; d_gene: NA; abundance: few; v_gene: TRBV6-6; CDR3nt: TGTGCCAGCAGTTGGCCAGATACGCAGTATTTT; CDR3aa: CASSWPDTQYF
j_gene: TRBJ2-7; d_gene: NA; abundance: few; v_gene: TRBV9; CDR3nt: TGTGCCAGCAGCGTAGCTGGGCAGAACTACGAGCAGTACTTC; CDR3aa: CASSVAGQNYEQYF
j_gene: TRBJ2-6; d_gene: NA; abundance: few; v_gene: TRBV21-1; CDR3nt: TGTGCCAGCAACAGAAAGACAGGCACTGGGGCCAACGTCCTGACTTTC; CDR3aa: CASNRKTGTGANVLTF
j_gene: TRBJ2-1; d_gene: NA; abundance: few; v_gene: TRBV25-1; CDR3nt: TGTGCCAGCAGTGAATACGGCGCGGCCTACAATGAGCAGTTCTTC; CDR3aa: CASSEYGAAYNEQFF